The 9 T cell receptor beta chains below all came from one sample that was sequenced in a study of response to subunit inactivated influenza vaccine (dated by TCRdb to 2017 to 2018). Receptor libraries were prepared by RT-PCR. Sequencing used an Illumina HiSeq 2500. TCRdb ran its own pipeline on the public reads, namely fastp trimming at Q25 and MiXCR clone calling, and kept in-frame beta chains. Each CDR3 protein gets just one entry, which takes the most common genes and DNA from the rows behind it. Here the sample has 500,000 to 650,000 distinct CDR3 sequences; around 8% occur a single time. The top ten constitute 10% to 15% of the sample. This material consisted of PBMCs from blood, taken roughly 24 months after vaccination. These receptors were obtained from a man between 50 and 69 years old who received an inactivated influenza vaccine. Donor details come from another sample of the same person, matched by shared clones.

The CDR3 region has the DNA TGTGCCACCAGCAGAGATTTGGGACAGGGATTCCTCGAGCAGTACTTC. Translated, it gives CATSRDLGQGFLEQYF. The gene calls are TRBV15 and TRBJ2-7, with 9 nucleotides matching TRBD1. Germline-derived CDR1 and CDR2 are LNHNV and YYDKDF (reference sequence). This CDR3 has 16 amino acids. Trimming at V came to 0 bases and at J to 6 bases, leaving 9 bases not matched to a gene.

This sequence joins TRBV7-6 and TRBJ2-1; a possible D gene is TRBD1 (6 bases). The CDR3 consists of 17 residues. The V gene's germline CDR1 is SGHVS and CDR2 FNYEAQ. The V end was cut by 1 base, the J end by 0 bases, with 13 bases between. For the CDR3, the DNA is TGTGCCAGCAGCTTAGTCTCCGGGACACGCTCCTACAATGAGCAGTTCTTC. This gives the protein CASSLVSGTRSYNEQFF. Combining the CDR3 with reference TRBV7-6 and TRBJ2-1 gives the whole variable domain GAGVSQSPRYKVTKRGQDVALRCDPISGHVSLYWYRQALGQGPEFLTYFNYEAQQDKSGLPNDRFSAERPEGSISTLTIQRTEQRDSAMYRCASSLVSGTRSYNEQFFGPGTRLTVL.

The CDR3 nucleotides are TGTGCCAGCAGCCGAGGGACCACACCTGCTAATGAAAAACTGTTTTTT. It specifies CASSRGTTPANEKLFF. The chain employs TRBV27 and TRBJ1-4; TRBD1 is a possible D gene (5 bases). The germline gives CDR1 MNHEY, CDR2 SMNVEV (reference sequence). Deletions cut 6 bases from V and 3 bases from J, with 17 bases between. This CDR3 contains 16 residues.

This clonotype was detected only a few times. This chain joins TRBV27 and TRBJ2-5, with TRBD2 matching 8 bases. Germline lookup yields CDR1 MNHEY and CDR2 SMNVEV (reference sequence). The junction had 8 bases not matched to a gene; V was cut back by 8 bases and J by 0 bases. The CDR3 is 15 amino acids. The CDR3 here is CASRTSSTYQETQYF. The CDR3 region has the DNA TGTGCCAGCCGGACTAGCTCGACGTACCAAGAGACCCAGTACTTC.

This clonotype appeared once. The chain combines TRBV5-1 with TRBJ2-7; D uncertain. The V gene lost 0 bases and the J gene lost 2 bases, with 15 bases spanning the gap. The CDR3 contains 16 residues. Germline V gene lookup returns CDR1 SGHRS and CDR2 YFSETQ. In nucleotides, the CDR3 is TGCGCCAGCAGCTTGGCCCAAATGGGCGATCCCTACGAGCAGTACTTC. Translation: CASSLAQMGDPYEQYF.

This clonotype was counted at least ten times. The V gene is TRBV27, the J gene TRBJ1-1, with TRBD1 matching over 9 bases. V shed 5 bases and J 5 bases; nucleotides not matched to a gene: 9. There are 15 residues in the CDR3. Germline assignment: CDR1 MNHEY and CDR2 SMNVEV (reference sequence). In nucleotides, the CDR3 is TGTGCCAGCAGTCCGAGGACAGGGGTTCGGACTGAAGCTTTCTTT. Encoded protein: CASSPRTGVRTEAFF.

This clonotype appeared a few times. This chain connects TRBV20-1 to TRBJ1-2; D is unclear. CDR1 and CDR2 (germline): DFQATT, SNEGSKA (reference sequence). Trimming left V 2 bases short and J 8 bases short, with 15 bases between. The CDR3 loop spans 13 amino acids. CDR3 DNA: TGCAGTGCTAGACTCCCGGGGTTCGGAGGCTACACCTTC. Its protein product is CSARLPGFGGYTF.

At least ten counts were recorded for this clonotype. The genes are TRBV5-5 and TRBJ1-2; 7 nucleotides agree with TRBD1. Per germline, CDR1 SGHKS and CDR2 YYEKEE (reference sequence). With 0 bases clipped from V and 1 base from J, the junction kept 3 bases outside the gene matches. This CDR3 spans 15 amino acids. CDR3 residues: CASSLAGDSNYGYTF. The CDR3 DNA reads TGTGCCAGCAGCTTGGCCGGGGACAGTAACTATGGCTACACCTTC.

This clonotype was picked up a small number of times. The chain combines TRBV7-2 with TRBJ2-3, with 10 bases identical to TRBD1. Germline V gene lookup returns CDR1 SGHTA and CDR2 FQGNSA. V lost 5 bases, J lost 7 bases, and 6 bases stayed unmatched. The CDR3 runs 14 residues. The CDR3 region has the DNA TGTGCCAGCAGCGGGACAGGGGAGTGGTATACGCAGTATTTT. Amino acid sequence: CASSGTGEWYTQYF.